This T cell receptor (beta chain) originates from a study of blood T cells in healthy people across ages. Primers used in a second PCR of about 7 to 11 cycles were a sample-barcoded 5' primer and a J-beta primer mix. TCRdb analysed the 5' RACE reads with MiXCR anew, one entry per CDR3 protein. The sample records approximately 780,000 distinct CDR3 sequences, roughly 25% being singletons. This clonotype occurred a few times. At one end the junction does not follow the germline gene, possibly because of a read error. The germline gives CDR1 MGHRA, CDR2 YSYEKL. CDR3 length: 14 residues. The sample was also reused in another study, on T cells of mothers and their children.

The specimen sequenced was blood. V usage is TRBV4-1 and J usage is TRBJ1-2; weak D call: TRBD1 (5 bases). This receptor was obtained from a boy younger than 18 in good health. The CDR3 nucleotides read TGCGCCAGCAGCCAGAGGGACGGGGAATATGTCTACACCTTC. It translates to CASSQRDGEYVYTF.